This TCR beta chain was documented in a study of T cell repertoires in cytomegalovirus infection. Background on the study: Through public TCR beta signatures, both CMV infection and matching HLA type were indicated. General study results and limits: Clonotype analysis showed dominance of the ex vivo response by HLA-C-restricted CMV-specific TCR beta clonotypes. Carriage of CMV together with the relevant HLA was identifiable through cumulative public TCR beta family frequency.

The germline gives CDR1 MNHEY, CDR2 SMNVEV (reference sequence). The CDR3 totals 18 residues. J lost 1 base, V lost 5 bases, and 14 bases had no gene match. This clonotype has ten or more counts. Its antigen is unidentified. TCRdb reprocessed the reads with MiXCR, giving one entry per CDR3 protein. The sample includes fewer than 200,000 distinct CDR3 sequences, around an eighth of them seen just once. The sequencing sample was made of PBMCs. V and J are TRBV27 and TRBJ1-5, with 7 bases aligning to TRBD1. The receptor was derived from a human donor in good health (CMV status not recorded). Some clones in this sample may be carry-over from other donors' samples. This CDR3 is CASSIGTASGGSNQPQHF. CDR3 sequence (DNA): TGTGCCAGCAGTATTGGGACAGCGTCAGGGGGAAGCAATCAGCCCCAGCATTTT.